This T cell receptor (beta chain) is from a study of chemoradiotherapy in HPV16-positive cancers. About the study: Candidate HPV-specific T-cell clones and common TCR motifs came from functional assays in a couple of HPV16-positive patients.

The table came from immunoSEQ multiplex PCR; TCRdb's copy has only in-frame clones and leaves some out. This table has about 5,800 clones, about 86% appearing once. Of note for this clone: Its target is unknown.

Study findings and constraints: Non-HPV-specific T cells did not expand in tumors during treatment, whereas candidate HPV-specific clones and E7-related motifs did.

This CDR3 has 16 amino acids. The junction had 9 bases not matched to a gene; V was cut back by 3 bases and J by 2 bases. Germline V lookup: CDR1 SNHLY, CDR2 FYNNEI. Sequenced here: blood, sampled from a patient who underwent chemoradiotherapy. This sequence originates from a human donor with HPV-associated anogenital cancer. This chain uses TRBV2 with TRBJ1-2; 7 positions agree with TRBD1. CDR3 in amino acids: CASSETGRPENYGYTF. The CDR3 DNA follows: TGTGCCAGCAGTGAGACAGGGAGGCCAGAAAACTATGGCTACACCTTC.